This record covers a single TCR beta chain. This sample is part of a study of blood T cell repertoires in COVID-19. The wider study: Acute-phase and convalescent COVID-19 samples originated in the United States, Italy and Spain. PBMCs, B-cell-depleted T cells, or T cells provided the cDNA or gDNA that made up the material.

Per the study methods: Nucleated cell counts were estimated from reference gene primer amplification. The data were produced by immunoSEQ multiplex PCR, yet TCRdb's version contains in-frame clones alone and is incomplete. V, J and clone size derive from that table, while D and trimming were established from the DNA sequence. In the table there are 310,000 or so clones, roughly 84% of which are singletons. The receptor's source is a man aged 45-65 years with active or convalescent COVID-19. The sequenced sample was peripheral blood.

CDR3 bases: TGCGCCAGCAGACCGCTAGCGGATCCTTCCTACGAGCAGTACTTC. Its protein is CASRPLADPSYEQYF. The chain joins TRBV5-1 to TRBJ2-7; 7 bases align to TRBD2. CDR1 is SGHRS, CDR2 YFSETQ, per germline. This CDR3 spans 15 amino acids. V lost 5 bases and J lost 1; bases outside the gene matches: 9.